One T cell receptor beta chain is described in this entry. It lacks a known antigen. No much larger clone is present one base from it, and per-base qualities are unavailable. Inclusion was restricted to participants for whom at least one PBMC sample before ART initiation and at least two post-ART samples were available. All participants with HIV were treated in the United States of America. Before DNA extraction, cryopreserved samples of 1-10 million PBMC were thawed and then washed. At the time of the earliest PBMC sample for each participant with HIV, ages ranged from 23 to 54 years. Per participant, PBMC samples came from 1-4 timepoints prior to ART initiation and 2-8 timepoints following ART initiation, for a median of 7 samples. Serial HIV viral load, CD4+ T-cell count, ART history and demographic data were obtained for every participant. Genomic DNA was extracted from unsorted PBMC with a Qiagen kit on a QIAcube, with processing performed in batches of 12 samples.

This entry comes from a study of long-term antiretroviral therapy in people with HIV (dated by TCRdb to 2022 to 2024). In the study overall: The earliest samples were collected roughly a decade before the 2015 WHO recommendation for immediate ART, at a time when ART was usually postponed until CD4 counts fell. Whether ART initiation and durable HIV suppression were associated with changes in peripheral blood TRB repertoire composition and diversity was tested in a retrospective serial study. From 30 to 35 adults with confirmed HIV infection, the cohort provided approximately 190 cryopreserved PBMC samples, gathered serially across a mean of approximately six years (range 1-12). Of the roughly 30 participants with HIV, about a dozen were female. No cross-contamination during QIAcube processing was seen in test extractions of a monoclonal T-cell line run alongside around 31 polyclonal samples.

The immunoSEQ hsTCRB v3.0 assay was used at survey level resolution to sequence the TRB variable region. The target sequencing depth for TRB was about 40,000-50,000 T-cell genomes per sample. An Illumina MiSeq with a v3 150-cycle kit was used to sequence the pooled TRB libraries. The authors' pipeline ran thus. Repertoire analysis was run in R within a reproducible Nextflow workflow that covered QC, data transformation and analysis. LymphoSeq2, an R package for exploring AIRR-Seq data, was used to implement custom analyses. A few samples that yielded fewer than 5000 total TRB sequences were excluded, so that approximately 170 HIV repertoires were analyzed. Among the approximately 200 retained HIV repertoires, around 60 were collected before ART initiation and some 130 were collected after ART initiation. Repertoires were downsampled to 5000 TRB nucleotide sequences, with summary statistics averaged over 100 downsampling iterations. TRB sequences were retained for analysis only if CDR3 regions of at least seven amino acids were present. Two measures captured diversity: a Shannon entropy-derived clonality score and the Gini coefficient. In the repertoire networks, any two of the top 5000 CDR3 amino acid sequences were connected whenever the two sequences differed by an edit distance of one. Antigen specificity groups and MHC restriction were predicted for TRB CDR3 amino acid sequences with GLIPH2. CDR3 amino acid sequences were matched against VDJdb and McPAS-TCR to flag known CMV, EBV, HIV or tissue antigen associations. Pre-ART, post-ART and control groups were compared with Wilcoxon signed-rank tests and Holm-Bonferroni correction. Not all clones reach the TCRdb copy of this immuneACCESS table, which keeps in-frame sequences only. Checked studies attribute under half of the gap to unresolved V genes and leave the rest unexplained. V and J calls and clone size come straight from that table; D and trimming were deduced from the DNA. The sample table holds about 24,000 clones, of which about 86% were seen once. 15% of the sample comes from the top ten.

Paper-wide results and their limitations: Inferences about post-ART repertoire changes were limited because no data were available on ART adherence, viral resistance or therapy changes. ART initiation was associated with a significant increase in TRB diversity, but diversity stayed significantly below transplant donor controls even after long-term ART. CDR3 length ranges in HIV repertoires were narrower than in controls, and network structure suggested an antigen-experienced repertoire with only a slight naive shift after ART. Unsorted PBMC were profiled instead of sorted CD4+ and CD8+ T cells because pre-ART samples had limited cell numbers. Owing to limited PBMC availability, only the TCR beta chain was sequenced, without alpha chain pairing. The samples span the years 2004 to 2017, and the ART regimens used may be less effective than current regimens. The repertoire was dominated across all time points by expanded TRB clones identified before ART initiation, although this dominance was seen to fluctuate and to decrease in many PLHIV after ART.

Looking up the germline V gene yields CDR1 SGDLS and CDR2 YYNGEE. V and J are truncated by 1 base and 7 bases respectively, leaving an intervening sequence of 9 bases. Including the terminal cysteine and phenylalanine, the CDR3 comprises 14 residues. Only the CDR3 portion is preserved as DNA: 42 bases, with reading frame beginning at the first base. The sample consisted of unsorted PBMCs, taken 1.2 years after starting antiretroviral therapy. Recombination connected TRBV9 to TRBJ1-6; TRBD1 is a weak D gene call, 5 bases matching. This TCR derives from a man between 50 and 59 years old with HIV. The CDR3 has the sequence CASSVKRDNSPLHF. The DNA sequence is given as TGTGCCAGCAGCGTAAAAAGGGACAATTCACCCCTCCACTTT. Outside the CDR3, residues come from the reference TRBV9 and TRBJ1-6 proteins, so the full variable domain is: DSGVTQTPKHLITATGQRVTLRCSPRSGDLSVYWYQQSLDQGLQFLIQYYNGEERAKGNILERFSAQQFPDLHSELNLSSLELGDSALYFCASSVKRDNSPLHFGNGTRLTVT.